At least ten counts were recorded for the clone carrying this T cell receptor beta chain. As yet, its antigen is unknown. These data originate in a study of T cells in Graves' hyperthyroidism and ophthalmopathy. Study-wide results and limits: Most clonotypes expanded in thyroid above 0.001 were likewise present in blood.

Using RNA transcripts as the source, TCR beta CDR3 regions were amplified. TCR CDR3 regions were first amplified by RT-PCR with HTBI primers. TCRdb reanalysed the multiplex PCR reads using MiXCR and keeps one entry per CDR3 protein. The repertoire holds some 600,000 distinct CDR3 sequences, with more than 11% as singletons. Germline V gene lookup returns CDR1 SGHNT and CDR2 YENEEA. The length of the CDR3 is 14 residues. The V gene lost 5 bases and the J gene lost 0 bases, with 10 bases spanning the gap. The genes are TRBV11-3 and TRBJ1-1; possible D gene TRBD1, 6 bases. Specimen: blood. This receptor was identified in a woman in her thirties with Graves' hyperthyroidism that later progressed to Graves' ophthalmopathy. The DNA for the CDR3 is TGTGCCAGCAGCCAAGGACAGATGAACACTGAAGCTTTCTTT. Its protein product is CASSQGQMNTEAFF. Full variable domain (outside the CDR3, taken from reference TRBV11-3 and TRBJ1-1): EAGVVQSPRYKIIEKKQPVAFWCNPISGHNTLYWYLQNLGQGPELLIRYENEEAVDDSQLPKDRFSAERLKGVDSTLKIQPAELGDSAVYLCASSQGQMNTEAFFGQGTRLTVV.